The 15 T cell receptor beta chains below all came from one sample that was sequenced in a study of cytomegalovirus exposure and HLA in healthy donors. PCR amplification relied on 60 Vbeta primers (plus 13 Jbeta primers). Generated by immunoSEQ multiplex PCR, the TCRdb table keeps only in-frame clones and is missing some. The sample consists of about 180,000 clones, about 80% of them appearing once. Sequencing was carried out using PBMCs. The source of these receptors is a woman aged 45-59 years in good health and CMV-seronegative.

J is TRBJ2-5 and V is TRBV28; 14 bases map to TRBD2. Germline CDR1 reads MDHEN; CDR2 reads SYDVKM. Trimming cost V 6 bases and J 7 bases; bases outside gene matches: 10. The CDR3 contains 16 residues. The CDR3: CASRTSGGARSGTQYF. In nucleotides, the CDR3 is TGTGCCAGCAGGACTAGCGGGGGGGCCCGCTCTGGGACCCAGTACTTC.

This clone was counted only a few times. The chain combines TRBV5-1 with TRBJ2-1, with 7 bases aligning to TRBD1. The germline gives CDR1 SGHRS, CDR2 YFSETQ. CDR3 length: 15 amino acids. V lost 0 bases and J lost 4; bases outside the gene matches: 4. The CDR3 DNA reads as TGCGCCAGCAGCTTGGGGACAGGACCGTACAATGAGCAGTTCTTC. Residues: CASSLGTGPYNEQFF.

This chain uses TRBV7-2 with TRBJ2-1; 8 nucleotides match TRBD1. Germline CDR1 SGHTA, CDR2 FQGNSA. This CDR3 contains 15 residues. Trimming at V came to 4 bases and at J to 2 bases, leaving 4 bases not matched to a gene. The CDR3, as DNA: TGTGCCAGCAGCTCAGACAGGGGTCCCTACAATGAGCAGTTCTTC. Protein: CASSSDRGPYNEQFF.

The chain combines TRBV10-3 with TRBJ1-3, with TRBD1 as a possible D gene (5 bases). Germline V gene lookup returns CDR1 ENHRY and CDR2 SYGVKD. The V and J ends lost 0 bases and 3 bases respectively, with 12 bases between them. The CDR3 length is 16 residues. The CDR3 DNA follows: TGTGCCATCAGTGAGTCTAAGGGGTCGATTGGAAACACCATATATTTT. Protein: CAISESKGSIGNTIYF.

This clone has only a few counts. The genes are TRBV6-1 and TRBJ1-1; 7 nucleotides line up with TRBD1. V trimming: 0 bases; J trimming: 13 bases; junction bases outside the gene matches: 14. The CDR3 loop spans 15 amino acids. CDR1 is MNHNS, CDR2 SASEGT, per germline. This CDR3 reads CASSEARLRQGGGFF. The CDR3, as DNA: TGTGCCAGCAGTGAAGCGCGTCTGCGACAGGGCGGTGGTTTCTTT.

The chain recombines TRBV10-3 with TRBJ2-7, with 8 bases lining up with TRBD2. V dropped 3 bases and J dropped 3; count of bases not matched to a gene: 7. This CDR3 contains 15 residues. Germline V gene sequence: CDR1 ENHRY, CDR2 SYGVKD. CDR3 in DNA: TGTGCCATCAGTGATGGGGCGGGAGGTGTCTACGAGCAGTACTTC. Translating gives CAISDGAGGVYEQYF.

This chain uses TRBV6-5 with TRBJ1-3; D is possibly TRBD1 (6 bases). The CDR3 has 16 amino acids. Deletions cut 0 bases from V and 3 bases from J, with 12 bases between. Germline V gene sequence: CDR1 MNHEY, CDR2 SVGAGI. CDR3 protein: CASSYSGARVGNTIYF. The DNA of the CDR3 is TGTGCCAGCAGTTACTCGGGGGCGCGGGTTGGAAACACCATATATTTT.

The V gene is TRBV4-1, the J gene TRBJ2-3; D ambiguous. This CDR3 comprises 12 residues. Germline V gives CDR1 MGHRA, CDR2 YSYEKL. Deletions cut 2 bases from V and 6 bases from J, with 6 bases between. CDR3 in DNA: TGCGCCAGCAGCCAATCCACTGATACGCAGTATTTT. This encodes CASSQSTDTQYF.

The gene calls are TRBV18 and TRBJ2-5, with D unclear. CDR3 length: 11 residues. Germline CDR1 reads KGHSH; CDR2 reads LQKENI. V was pared by 8 bases and J by 0 bases, with 4 bases between. This chain's CDR3 is CASLNQETQYF. The CDR3 nucleotides read TGTGCCAGCCTTAACCAAGAGACCCAGTACTTC.

This chain connects TRBV30 to TRBJ2-5; 8 positions agree with TRBD2. There are 13 residues in the CDR3. Trimming cost V 6 bases and J 4 bases; bases outside gene matches: 7. Germline CDR1 is GTSNPN and CDR2 is SVGIG (reference sequence). The CDR3 sequence is CACGVAGSETQYF. As DNA, the CDR3 is TGTGCCTGTGGTGTAGCGGGGTCAGAGACCCAGTACTTC.

The chain uses TRBV7-8 and TRBJ2-2; the match to TRBD2 covers 14 bases. V trimming: 5 bases; J trimming: 8 bases; junction bases outside the gene matches: 4. This CDR3 has 15 residues. Germline CDR1 SGHVS, CDR2 FQNEAQ. The CDR3 region has the DNA TGTGCCAGCAGCCGACTAGCGGGAGGGCAGGGGGAGCTGTTTTTT. This translates into CASSRLAGGQGELFF.

V and J are TRBV7-9 and TRBJ2-7; 8 bases align to TRBD2. The germline gives CDR1 SEHNR, CDR2 FQNEAQ (reference sequence). The length of the CDR3 is 14 residues. Trimming at V came to 3 bases and at J to 3 bases, leaving 4 bases not matched to a gene. The CDR3 spells CASSLAGTSYEQYF. The CDR3, as DNA: TGTGCCAGCAGCTTGGCCGGGACTAGCTACGAGCAGTACTTC. Drawing the rest from reference TRBV7-9 and TRBJ2-7, the complete variable domain is DTGVSQNPRHKITKRGQNVTFRCDPISEHNRLYWYRQTLGQGPEFLTYFQNEAQLEKSRLLSDRFSAERPKGSFSTLEIQRTEQGDSAMYLCASSLAGTSYEQYFGPGTRLTVT.

The rearrangement joins TRBV18 to TRBJ2-2, with unresolved D. Looked up from germline, CDR1 is KGHSH and CDR2 is LQKENI. Trimming removed 4 bases from V and 2 bases from J, with 11 bases in between. The CDR3 length is 15 residues. CDR3 protein: CASSLYDTNTGELFF. CDR3 DNA sequence: TGTGCCAGCTCACTTTACGATACTAACACCGGGGAGCTGTTTTTT.

V is TRBV6-6 and J is TRBJ2-7, with 9 bases lining up with TRBD2. The CDR3 spans 14 residues. V was clipped by 11 bases and J by 3 bases; unmatched bases: 11. Per germline, CDR1 MNHNY and CDR2 SVGAGI (reference sequence). The DNA of the CDR3 is TGTGCCTCCAATGACATGACTAGCGGCTACGAGCAGTACTTC. Translation gives CASNDMTSGYEQYF.

This chain links TRBV29-1 with TRBJ1-5; 8 nucleotides match TRBD1. The V and J ends lost 4 bases and 5 bases, in that order; junction bases with no gene match: 7. Germline values: CDR1 SQVTM, CDR2 ANQGSEA. This CDR3 is built from 14 residues. For the CDR3, the DNA is TGCAGCGTTGTGGCACAGGGGGACGATCAGCCCCAGCATTTT. Translating gives CSVVAQGDDQPQHF.